These T cell receptor beta chains were read from a single sample in a study of shared clonotypes between healthy human individuals. Profiled with immunoSEQ multiplex PCR; TCRdb holds only in-frame clones, not every one. The sample includes around 650,000 clones, approximately 96% seen only once; the top ten take roughly 0.1%. Material for sequencing was naive CD8+ T cells sorted from blood. These receptors originate from a woman in her 30s in good health. Each CDR3 is given with its conserved first and last residue.

j_call,v_call,cdr3_aa
TRBJ2-1,TRBV11-2,CASSLGGGSSYNEQFF
TRBJ1-5,TRBV15,CATSRDWDFDRSNQPQHF
TRBJ2-1,TRBV6-6,CASSYGVGSAEQFF
TRBJ1-4,TRBV4-2,CASSQDEEGALEKLFF
TRBJ1-5,TRBV29-1,CSAGDRAQPQHF
TRBJ2-6,TRBV7-9,CASSSWTSGRYGANVLTF
TRBJ1-5,TRBV7-9,CASSLTGSQPQHF
TRBJ2-1,TRBV27,CASSLGTVYNEQFF
TRBJ2-1,TRBV7-9,CASSSGKQGFF
TRBJ1-1,TRBV19,CASSWTDKMNTEAFF
TRBJ2-2,TRBV2,CASRAYTGELFF
TRBJ1-2,TRBV13,CASSGPIGYTF
TRBJ2-7,TRBV11-2,CASSLVWDGMGEQYF
TRBJ2-7,TRBV5-6,CASSLFPGQPYF
TRBJ2-3,TRBV4-2,CASSLVGGTDTQYF
TRBJ2-7,TRBV27,CASSSSVTSYEQYF